These 22 T cell receptor beta chains were all obtained from the same sample, sequenced in a study of yellow fever vaccine responses in identical twins. TCRdb re-called the RT-PCR reads through MiXCR, storing one row per CDR3 protein. Among 30,000 to 35,000 distinct CDR3 sequences listed, less than 70% were seen once. The sample was T cells from blood (PBMCs), unsorted or a sorted subset (not recorded which), taken before or after yellow fever vaccination (not recorded which). The receptors come from a woman under 30 who received the yellow fever vaccine.

This clonotype was counted only a few times. CDR3 sequence: CASNPGGGDTQYF. In DNA form, the CDR3 reads TGTGCCAGCAACCCGGGCGGGGGAGATACGCAGTATTTT. The genes are TRBV6-2 or TRBV6-3 and TRBJ2-3; TRBD2 matches at 7 bases. Germline CDR1 and CDR2: MNHEY and SVGEGT. V shed 7 bases and J 5 bases; nucleotides not matched to a gene: 6. This CDR3 region has 13 residues.

The V gene is TRBV12-3 or TRBV12-4, the J gene TRBJ2-1; 11 nucleotides line up with TRBD2. V was pared by 5 bases and J by 7 bases, with 7 bases of the junction left unmatched. The CDR3 length is 15 residues. This chain's CDR3 is CASSPTSGSGNEQFF. The CDR3 nucleotides are TGTGCCAGCAGTCCTACTAGCGGGAGTGGGAATGAGCAGTTCTTC.

This clonotype was observed a single time. The V call is TRBV29-1, the J call TRBJ2-4; 7 bases line up with TRBD2. J was trimmed by 9 bases and V by 4 bases; bases with no gene match: 12. CDR1 SQVTM and CDR2 ANQGSEA come from the germline V gene. The CDR3 length is 14 residues. The CDR3 loop reads CSVVGGVTIGIQYF. CDR3 coding DNA: TGCAGCGTTGTGGGGGGGGTGACAATTGGCATTCAGTACTTC.

The chain is built from TRBV5-1 and TRBJ2-1, with D uncertain. V lost 2 bases, J lost 5 bases, and 11 bases lay in between. Germline-derived CDR1 and CDR2 are SGHRS and YFSETQ. This CDR3 contains 14 residues. CDR3 nucleotides: TGCGCCAGCAGCTTCACCCCTTTAAACAATGAGCAGTTCTTC. This codes for CASSFTPLNNEQFF.

The gene calls are TRBV15 and TRBJ2-3; D may be TRBD1 or TRBD2 (6 bases each). V was pared by 4 bases and J by 5 bases, with 10 bases between. This CDR3 has 13 residues. Germline values: CDR1 LNHNV, CDR2 YYDKDF (reference sequence). Here the CDR3 reads CATSIGGKDTQYF. The DNA for the CDR3 is TGTGCCACCAGCATAGGGGGGAAAGATACGCAGTATTTT.

The V gene is TRBV27, the J gene TRBJ1-1, with D perhaps matching TRBD1 (6 bases). The CDR3 runs 13 residues. The V gene lost 6 bases and the J gene lost 1 base, with 9 bases spanning the gap. Germline CDR1 and CDR2: MNHEY and SMNVEV (reference sequence). The CDR3 here is CASRDSWNTEAFF. Written as DNA, the CDR3 is TGTGCCAGCAGGGACAGTTGGAACACTGAAGCTTTCTTT.

This chain connects TRBV19 to TRBJ2-7, with TRBD2 identical over 10 bases. J gave up 3 bases and V 3 bases, and 14 bases lay outside the gene matches. This CDR3 is 18 amino acids long. CDR1 is LNHDA and CDR2 is SQIVND in the germline V gene (reference sequence). As DNA, the CDR3 is TGTGCCAGTAGTATCATCCCTAGCGGGAGCTCCCCCCTCTACGAGCAGTACTTC. It yields the protein CASSIIPSGSSPLYEQYF. Full variable domain (remainder filled in from reference TRBV19 and TRBJ2-7): DGGITQSPKYLFRKEGQNVTLSCEQNLNHDAMYWYRQDPGQGLRLIYYSQIVNDFQKGDIAEGYSVSREKKESFPLTVTSAQKNPTAFYLCASSIIPSGSSPLYEQYFGPGTRLTVT.

This clonotype has more than one count but fewer than ten. V usage is TRBV28 and J usage is TRBJ1-3; TRBD1 is a possible D gene (5 bases). V was pared by 3 bases and J by 0 bases, with 12 bases between. The CDR3 sequence is 16 residues long. CDR1 is MDHEN and CDR2 is SYDVKM in the germline V gene. The CDR3 DNA sequence: TGTGCCAGCAGTTTTGACAGCCGCCTCTCTGGAAACACCATATATTTT. It translates to CASSFDSRLSGNTIYF.

The chain recombines TRBV10-3 with TRBJ1-2, with D unresolved. The V and J ends lost 6 bases and 3 bases respectively, with 14 bases between them. The CDR3 covers 14 residues. The germline V gene has CDR1 ENHRY and CDR2 SYGVKD. The CDR3 protein is CAIRRVGTDYGYTF. As DNA, the CDR3 is TGTGCCATCAGGCGGGTTGGTACTGACTATGGCTACACCTTC.

The CDR3 region is CASSPASTDTQYF. The CDR3 DNA reads TGTGCCAGCTCACCGGCTAGCACAGATACGCAGTATTTT. The chain has TRBV18 and TRBJ2-3, with D unclear. The V end lost 3 bases, the J end lost 0 bases, and 4 bases lay between the germline ends. The CDR3 is 13 residues long. Looked up from germline, CDR1 is KGHSH and CDR2 is LQKENI.

The V call is TRBV10-3, the J call TRBJ2-5, with no clear D. V gave up 1 base and J gave up 1 base, with 7 bases separating them. CDR3 size: 14 residues. CDR1 and CDR2 from the germline V gene are ENHRY and SYGVKD. CDR3 sequence: CAISELQTQETQYF. The CDR3 coding sequence is TGTGCCATCAGTGAGTTACAGACCCAAGAGACCCAGTACTTC.

The J gene is TRBJ1-1, the V gene TRBV7-6; D is uncertain. The length of the CDR3 is 13 residues. Per the germline V gene, CDR1 is SGHVS and CDR2 is FNYEAQ. The V end was cut by 5 bases, the J end by 1 base, with 8 bases between. The CDR3 sequence is CASSDLKNTEAFF. The CDR3, as DNA: TGTGCCAGCAGCGACCTTAAGAACACTGAAGCTTTCTTT.

V and J are TRBV20-1 and TRBJ2-1, with 7 bases fitting TRBD2. Germline loops: CDR1 DFQATT, CDR2 SNEGSKA (reference sequence). V lost 0 bases and J lost 6; bases outside the gene matches: 8. This CDR3 has 15 residues. In nucleotides, the CDR3 is TGCAGTGCTAGAGACCCTAGCGGCACCTCCAATGAGCAGTTCTTC. Translation gives CSARDPSGTSNEQFF.

The CDR3 nucleotides read TGTGCCAGTAGTATCCTTGGTATGGGGAGAAGCGGGGAGCTGTTTTTT. Protein product: CASSILGMGRSGELFF. This chain joins TRBV19 and TRBJ2-2; maybe TRBD2 (5 bases). This CDR3 has 16 residues. Looked up from germline, CDR1 is LNHDA and CDR2 is SQIVND (reference sequence). Trimming pared 3 bases from V and 7 bases from J, leaving 18 bases between. The variable domain in full, completed from reference TRBV19 and TRBJ2-2, reads DGGITQSPKYLFRKEGQNVTLSCEQNLNHDAMYWYRQDPGQGLRLIYYSQIVNDFQKGDIAEGYSVSREKKESFPLTVTSAQKNPTAFYLCASSILGMGRSGELFFGEGSRLTVL.

This rearrangement joins TRBV29-1 to TRBJ2-3, with D hard to call. Germline CDR1 SQVTM, CDR2 ANQGSEA. V was trimmed by 5 bases and J by 3 bases, leaving 21 bases between them. The CDR3 length is 16 residues. Here the CDR3 DNA reads TGCAGCGTTCCCCGAGGCGGCTACGGCTTGACAGATACGCAGTATTTT. Amino acid sequence: CSVPRGGYGLTDTQYF.

This clonotype was recorded a few times. The genes are TRBV29-1 and TRBJ2-3, with D perhaps being TRBD1 or TRBD2 (6 bases each). The CDR3 is 13 amino acids. V gave up 3 bases and J gave up 6 bases, with 13 bases separating them. CDR1 SQVTM and CDR2 ANQGSEA come from the germline V gene. The CDR3 DNA is TGCAGCGTTGATTGGGGGGCGGGGGATACGCAGTATTTT. It encodes CSVDWGAGDTQYF.

A single count supports this clonotype. The V and J genes are TRBV10-3 and TRBJ1-2; D remains ambiguous. With 2 bases removed from V and 4 bases from J, the gap between germline ends came to 8 bases. Germline CDR1 ENHRY, CDR2 SYGVKD. The CDR3 length is 13 residues. This chain's CDR3 is CAISEPSAYGYTF. CDR3 coding DNA: TGTGCCATCAGTGAGCCCTCGGCCTATGGCTACACCTTC.

The table lists this clonotype with a few counts. The chain has TRBV5-5 and TRBJ2-7; 7 nucleotides agree with TRBD2. The CDR3 is 13 amino acids. The germline V gene encodes CDR1 SGHKS and CDR2 YYEKEE (reference sequence). Losses at the gene ends were 2 bases for V and 3 bases for J; bases not matched to a gene: 2. CDR3 loop: CASSFGTNYEQYV. In DNA form, the CDR3 reads TGTGCCAGCAGCTTTGGGACTAACTACGAGCAGTACGTC.

The rearrangement uses TRBV13 and TRBJ1-2; D possibly corresponds to TRBD1 (5 bases). V was trimmed by 8 bases and J by 6 bases, leaving 16 bases between them. This CDR3 is 13 amino acids long. CDR1 and CDR2 (germline): PRHDT, FYEKMQ (reference sequence). CDR3 residues: CASPSGTLNGYTF. The CDR3 bases are TGTGCCAGCCCCTCGGGGACCCTAAATGGCTACACCTTC.

V gene TRBV29-1 combines with J gene TRBJ1-6, with 8 bases that match TRBD1. CDR1 is SQVTM and CDR2 is ANQGSEA in the germline V gene. This CDR3 region has 14 residues. With 5 bases clipped from V and 6 bases from J, the junction kept 6 bases outside the gene matches. In nucleotides, the CDR3 is TGCAGCGTTCGCCAGGGGGCGGTTAATTCACCCCTCCACTTT. This translates into CSVRQGAVNSPLHF.

The genes are TRBV7-6 and TRBJ2-3; 9 bases fit TRBD2. This CDR3 region has 19 residues. V dropped 5 bases and J dropped 5; count of bases not matched to a gene: 20. The germline CDR1 and CDR2 sequences are SGHVS and FNYEAQ. CDR3 nucleotide sequence: TGTGCCAGCAGCCCCACGCCCCCAATGCAGCGGGAGGAGGTAGATACGCAGTATTTT. It translates to CASSPTPPMQREEVDTQYF.

This rearrangement joins TRBV2 to TRBJ1-2, with D uncertain. The CDR3 spans 11 residues. V lost 4 bases, J lost 6 bases, and 6 bases lay in between. Germline values: CDR1 SNHLY, CDR2 FYNNEI. CDR3 sequence: CASSVRNGYTF. Written as DNA, the CDR3 is TGTGCCAGCAGTGTACGAAATGGCTACACCTTC.